This record concerns one TCR beta chain sequence. The antigen is undetermined. CDR1 is MGHRA and CDR2 is YSYEKL in the germline V gene. Trimming took off 0 bases at V and 3 bases at J, with 12 bases between the two ends. There are 15 residues in the CDR3. The sample belongs to a study of T cell repertoires in cytomegalovirus infection. About the study: Well-studied HLA-B-restricted epitopes and recently identified HLA-C-restricted epitopes of CMV were both used in the study. Public TCR beta signatures were indicative of both CMV infection and a matching HLA type. The study, taken as a whole, reports: Across the ex vivo response, the dominant clonotypes were HLA-C-restricted CMV-specific TCR beta clonotypes. CMV carriers having the relevant HLA were flagged by cumulative public TCR beta family frequency.

MiXCR was run by TCRdb on the reads, yielding one entry per CDR3 protein. The sample holds 100,000 to 120,000 distinct CDR3 sequences, about 33% seen once. This specimen was CD8+ T cells from cultured PBMCs, taken from culture after CMV antigen stimulation. The chain uses TRBV4-1 and TRBJ2-7, with D possibly TRBD1 on 5 matching bases. This receptor was obtained from a human donor in good health (CMV status not recorded). Some clones in this sample may be carry-over from other donors' samples. CDR3 DNA sequence: TGCGCCAGCAGCCAAGATCCCCAGGGCCTCTACGAGCAGTACTTC. Translation: CASSQDPQGLYEQYF.